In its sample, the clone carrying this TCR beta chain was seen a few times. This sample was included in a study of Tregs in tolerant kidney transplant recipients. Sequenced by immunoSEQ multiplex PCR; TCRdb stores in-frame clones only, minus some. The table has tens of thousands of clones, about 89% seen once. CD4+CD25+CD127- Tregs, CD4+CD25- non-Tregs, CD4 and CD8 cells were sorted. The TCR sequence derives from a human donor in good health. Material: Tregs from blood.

The CDR3 sequence: CASSGAGGTDTQYF. Here the CDR3 DNA reads TGTGCCAGCAGTGGGGCGGGGGGCACAGATACGCAGTATTTT. The rearrangement uses TRBV6-4 and TRBJ2-3; 7 nucleotides match TRBD2. The CDR3 spans 14 residues. V trimming: 4 bases; J trimming: 1 base; junction bases outside the gene matches: 2. CDR1 is MRHNA and CDR2 is SNTAGT in the germline V gene.